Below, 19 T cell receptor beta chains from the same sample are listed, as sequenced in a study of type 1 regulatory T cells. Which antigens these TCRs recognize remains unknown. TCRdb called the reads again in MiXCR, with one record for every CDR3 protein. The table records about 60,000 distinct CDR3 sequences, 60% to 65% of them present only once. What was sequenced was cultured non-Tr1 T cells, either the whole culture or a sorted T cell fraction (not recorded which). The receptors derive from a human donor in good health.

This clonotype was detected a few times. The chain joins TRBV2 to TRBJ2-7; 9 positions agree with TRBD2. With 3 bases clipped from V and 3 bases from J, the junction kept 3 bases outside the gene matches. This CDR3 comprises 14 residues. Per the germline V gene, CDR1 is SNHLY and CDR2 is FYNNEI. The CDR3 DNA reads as TGTGCCAGCAGTGAGATTAGCGGGGGCTACGAGCAGTACTTC. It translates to CASSEISGGYEQYF.

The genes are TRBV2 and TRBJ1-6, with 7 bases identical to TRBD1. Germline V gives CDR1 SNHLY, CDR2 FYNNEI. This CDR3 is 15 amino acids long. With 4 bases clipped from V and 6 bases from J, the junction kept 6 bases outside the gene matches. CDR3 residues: CASSVEGARNSPLHF. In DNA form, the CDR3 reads TGTGCCAGCAGTGTGGAGGGGGCGCGTAATTCACCCCTCCACTTT.

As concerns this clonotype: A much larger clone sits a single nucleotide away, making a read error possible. The DNA of the CDR3 is TGTGCCAGCACCATTATGGTGAGCAGGGCCAGAGGGATAAATCAGCCCCGGCATTTT. It encodes CASTIMVSRARGINQPRHF. This rearrangement joins TRBV28 to TRBJ1-5; possibly TRBD1 for D (5 bases). Per the germline V gene, CDR1 is MDHEN and CDR2 is SYDVKM. The length of the CDR3 is 19 residues.

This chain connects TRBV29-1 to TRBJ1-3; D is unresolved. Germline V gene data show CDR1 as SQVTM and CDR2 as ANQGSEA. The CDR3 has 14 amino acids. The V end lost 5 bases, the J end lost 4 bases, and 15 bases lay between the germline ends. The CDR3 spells CSVIEGTAGNTIYF. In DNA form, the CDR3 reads TGCAGCGTTATCGAGGGTACCGCGGGAAACACCATATATTTT.

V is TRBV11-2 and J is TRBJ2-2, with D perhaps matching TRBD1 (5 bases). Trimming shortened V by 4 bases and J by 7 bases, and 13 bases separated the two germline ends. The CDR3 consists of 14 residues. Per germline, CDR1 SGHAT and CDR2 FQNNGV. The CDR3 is CASSSAQGGGELFF. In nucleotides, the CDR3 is TGTGCCAGCAGCTCAGCGCAGGGTGGCGGGGAGCTGTTTTTT.

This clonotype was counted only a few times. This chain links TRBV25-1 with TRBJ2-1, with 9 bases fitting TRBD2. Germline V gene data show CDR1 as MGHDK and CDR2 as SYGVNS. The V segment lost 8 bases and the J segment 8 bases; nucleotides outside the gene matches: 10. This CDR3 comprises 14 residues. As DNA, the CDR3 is TGTGCCAGCGCCTTTAGCGGGAGTACGGATGAGCAGTTCTTC. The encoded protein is CASAFSGSTDEQFF.

CDR3 residues: CASGLLRGELFF. The CDR3 DNA sequence: TGTGCTAGTGGTTTGTTAAGGGGAGAGCTGTTTTTT. This chain links TRBV12-5 with TRBJ2-2, with D maybe TRBD1 (5 bases). The V end lost 2 bases, the J end lost 11 bases, and 9 bases lay between the germline ends. CDR1 is LGHNT and CDR2 is FRNRAP in the germline V gene. The CDR3 has 12 residues.

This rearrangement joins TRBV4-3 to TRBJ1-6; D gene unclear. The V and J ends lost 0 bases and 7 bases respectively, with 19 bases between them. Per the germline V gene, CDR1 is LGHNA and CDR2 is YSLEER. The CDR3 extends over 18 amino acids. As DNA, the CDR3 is TGCGCCAGCAGCCAAGAACCACACGTGCGGTATGGGAATTCACCCCTCCACTTT. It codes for CASSQEPHVRYGNSPLHF.

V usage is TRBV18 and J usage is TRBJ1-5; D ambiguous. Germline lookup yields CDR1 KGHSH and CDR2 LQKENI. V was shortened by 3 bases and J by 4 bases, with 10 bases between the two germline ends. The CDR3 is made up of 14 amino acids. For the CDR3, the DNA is TGTGCCAGCTCACCCCAGGTGGTTAATCAGCCCCAGCATTTT. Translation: CASSPQVVNQPQHF.

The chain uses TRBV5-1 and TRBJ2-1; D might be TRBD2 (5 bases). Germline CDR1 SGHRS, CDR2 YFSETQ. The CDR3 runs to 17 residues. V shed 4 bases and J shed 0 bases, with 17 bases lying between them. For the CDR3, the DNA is TGCGCCAGCAGCCCGGGGATGGACCGAAGCTCCTACAATGAGCAGTTCTTC. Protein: CASSPGMDRSSYNEQFF. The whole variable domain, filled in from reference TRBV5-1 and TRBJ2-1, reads KAGVTQTPRYLIKTRGQQVTLSCSPISGHRSVSWYQQTPGQGLQFLFEYFSETQRNKGNFPGRFSGRQFSNSRSEMNVSTLELGDSALYLCASSPGMDRSSYNEQFFGPGTRLTVL.

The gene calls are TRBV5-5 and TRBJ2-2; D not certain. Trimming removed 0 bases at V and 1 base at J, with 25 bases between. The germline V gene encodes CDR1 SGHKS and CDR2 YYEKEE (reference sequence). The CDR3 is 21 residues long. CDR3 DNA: TGTGCCAGCAGCTTGGGGCCCACGGTGGGTATGCGGCACTTGAACACCGGGGAGCTGTTTTTT. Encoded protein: CASSLGPTVGMRHLNTGELFF.

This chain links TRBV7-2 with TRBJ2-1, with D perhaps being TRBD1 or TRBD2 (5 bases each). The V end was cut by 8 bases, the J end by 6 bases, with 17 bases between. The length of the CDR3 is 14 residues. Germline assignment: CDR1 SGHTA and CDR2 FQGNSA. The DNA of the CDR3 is TGTGCCAGCCGCCAGAGAGGGACGTTCAATGAGCAGTTCTTC. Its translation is CASRQRGTFNEQFF.

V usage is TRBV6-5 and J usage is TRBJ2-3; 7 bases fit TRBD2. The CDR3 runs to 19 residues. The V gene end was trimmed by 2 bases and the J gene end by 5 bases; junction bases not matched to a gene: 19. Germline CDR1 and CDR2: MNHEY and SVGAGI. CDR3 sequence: CASSYLSRDYPSAQDTQYF. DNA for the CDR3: TGTGCCAGCAGTTACCTCAGCCGGGACTATCCTTCGGCTCAAGATACGCAGTATTTT.

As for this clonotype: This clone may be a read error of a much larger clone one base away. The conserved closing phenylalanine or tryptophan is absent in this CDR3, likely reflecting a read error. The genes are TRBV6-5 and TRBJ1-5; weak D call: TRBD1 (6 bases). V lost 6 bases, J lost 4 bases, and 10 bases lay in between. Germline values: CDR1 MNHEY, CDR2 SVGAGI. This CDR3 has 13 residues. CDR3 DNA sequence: TGTGCCAGCAGAATGACAGGAAATCAGCCCCAGCATTTG. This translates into CASRMTGNQPQHL.

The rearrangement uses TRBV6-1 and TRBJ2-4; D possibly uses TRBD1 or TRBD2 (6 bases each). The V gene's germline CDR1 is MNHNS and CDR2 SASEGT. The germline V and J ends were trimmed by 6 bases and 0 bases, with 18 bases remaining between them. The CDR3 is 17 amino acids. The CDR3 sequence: CASSEGGQYLAKNIQYF. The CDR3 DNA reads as TGTGCCAGCAGCGAGGGGGGCCAGTATCTAGCCAAAAACATTCAGTACTTC.

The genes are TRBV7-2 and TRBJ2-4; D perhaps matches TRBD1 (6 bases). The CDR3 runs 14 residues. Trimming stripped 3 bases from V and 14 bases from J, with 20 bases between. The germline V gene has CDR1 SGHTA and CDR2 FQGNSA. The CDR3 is CASSFLGGTRVEYF. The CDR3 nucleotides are TGTGCCAGCAGCTTCCTAGGGGGAACCCGAGTGGAGTACTTC.

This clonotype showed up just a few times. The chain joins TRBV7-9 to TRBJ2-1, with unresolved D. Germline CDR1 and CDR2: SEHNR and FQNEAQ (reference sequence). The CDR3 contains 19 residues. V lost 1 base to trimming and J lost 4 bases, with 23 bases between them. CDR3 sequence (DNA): TGTGCCAGCAGCTTAGGCGTCATTAAAGGACCTCTTCAGTACAATGAGCAGTTCTTC. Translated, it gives CASSLGVIKGPLQYNEQFF.

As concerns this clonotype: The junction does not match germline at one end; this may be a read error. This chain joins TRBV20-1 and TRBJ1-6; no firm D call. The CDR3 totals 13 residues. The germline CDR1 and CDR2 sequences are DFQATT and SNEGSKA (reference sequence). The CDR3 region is CSARKLDNSPLHF. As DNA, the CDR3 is TGCAGTGCTAGAAAGTTGGATAATTCGCCCCTCCACTTT.

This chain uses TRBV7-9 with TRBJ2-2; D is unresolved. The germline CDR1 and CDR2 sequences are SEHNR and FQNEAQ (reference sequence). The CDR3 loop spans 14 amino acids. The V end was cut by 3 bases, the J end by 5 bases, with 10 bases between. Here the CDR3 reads CASSLIQPTGELFF. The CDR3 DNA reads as TGTGCCAGCAGCTTGATACAACCTACCGGGGAGCTGTTTTTT.